This TCR beta chain was retrieved from a study of blood T cell repertoires in COVID-19. Study in general: Sites in the United States, Italy and Spain provided acute and convalescent COVID-19 samples. PBMCs, B-cell-depleted T cells, or T cells were the source of the cDNA or gDNA that made up the material.

Per the original data handling: Estimation of nucleated cell counts was performed using reference gene primer amplification. The table came from immunoSEQ multiplex PCR; TCRdb's copy has only in-frame clones and leaves some out. The V and J calls and clone size come from that table; D and trimming were worked out from the DNA. This table holds 55,000 to 75,000 clones, about 80% found once. Per the germline V gene, CDR1 is SGHNT and CDR2 is YENEEA. This CDR3 region has 13 residues. Trimming cost V 5 bases and J 4 bases, with 11 bases left between them. The receptor was isolated from a man between 65 and 85 years old with acute or convalescent COVID-19. The sequenced material came from peripheral blood. This rearrangement joins TRBV11-3 to TRBJ1-1, with unresolved D. CDR3 coding DNA: TGTGCCAGCAGCCCAACGAGGCTCACTGAAGCTTTCTTT. Residues: CASSPTRLTEAFF.